This T cell receptor (beta chain) stems from a study of blood T cell repertoires in COVID-19. Study overall: Sample material is recorded as cDNA or gDNA derived from T cells, B-cell-depleted T cells, or PBMCs.

Original handling: Estimation of nucleated cell counts relied on the amplification of reference gene primers. Assay used: immunoSEQ multiplex PCR; TCRdb lists only in-frame clones, some missing. V, J and clone size are those of that table, while D and trimming were read from the DNA. This sample has about 230,000 clones, with more than 70% found just once. The sample consisted of peripheral blood. The TCR comes from a man aged 40-49 years with active or convalescent COVID-19.

The chain's CDR3 is CASSLSGYEQYF. In DNA, the CDR3 is TGTGCCAGCAGTTTATCCGGTTACGAGCAGTACTTC. The chain joins TRBV27 to TRBJ2-7; D remains ambiguous. CDR1 and CDR2 (germline): MNHEY, SMNVEV (reference sequence). V lost 0 bases and J lost 4, with 4 bases in between. The CDR3 is made up of 12 amino acids.